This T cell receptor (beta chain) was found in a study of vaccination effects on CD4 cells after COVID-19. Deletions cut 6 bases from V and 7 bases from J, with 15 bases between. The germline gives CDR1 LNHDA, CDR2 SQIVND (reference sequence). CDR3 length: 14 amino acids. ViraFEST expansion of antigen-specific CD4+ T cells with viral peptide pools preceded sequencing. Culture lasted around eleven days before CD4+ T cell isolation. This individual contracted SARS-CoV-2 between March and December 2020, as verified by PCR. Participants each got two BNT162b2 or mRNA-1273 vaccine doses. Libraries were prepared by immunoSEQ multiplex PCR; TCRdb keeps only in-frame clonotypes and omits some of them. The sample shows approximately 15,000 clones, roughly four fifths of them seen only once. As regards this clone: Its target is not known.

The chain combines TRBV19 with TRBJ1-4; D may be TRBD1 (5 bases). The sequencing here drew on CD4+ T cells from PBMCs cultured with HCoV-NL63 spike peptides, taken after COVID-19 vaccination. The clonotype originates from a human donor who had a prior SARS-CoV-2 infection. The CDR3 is CASRIQGAVEKLFF. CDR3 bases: TGTGCCAGTAGGATTCAAGGGGCTGTTGAAAAACTGTTTTTT.